This entry features one T cell receptor (beta chain) sequence. This entry belongs to a study of cytomegalovirus exposure and HLA in healthy donors. Germline CDR1 and CDR2: LNHDA and SQIVND (reference sequence). CDR3 size: 18 residues. Germline trimming cut 9 bases from V and 0 bases from J; bases unmatched to any gene: 14. PCR was performed using 60 Vbeta and 13 Jbeta primers. Here immunoSEQ multiplex PCR was the method, and the copy in TCRdb shows in-frame clones only, minus some. The sample holds approximately 170,000 clones, just under 75% seen once. The sample consisted of PBMCs. This sequence joins TRBV19 and TRBJ2-6, with 7 bases lining up with TRBD1. The clonotype originates from a man aged 30-40 years in good health and CMV-seropositive. The CDR3 is CASTTAGTASSGANVLTF. In DNA, the CDR3 is TGTGCCAGCACCACTGCCGGGACAGCGAGCTCTGGGGCCAACGTCCTGACTTTC.